This T cell receptor beta chain was sequenced during a study of T cell responses to AZD1222 COVID-19 vaccine. Regarding the study as a whole: Nearly half of spike-specific TCRs reportedly go after variant regions that carry no mutations. Compared with day 0, the breadth and depth of the Spike-specific TCR repertoire rose significantly after two doses of AZD1222.

The germline gives CDR1 LNHDA, CDR2 SQIVND (reference sequence). This CDR3 is built from 15 residues. V gave up 1 base and J gave up 2 bases; unmatched junction bases: 2. Turning to this clone: Its antigen is undetermined. The same CDR3 can be traced to other DNA sequences in this sample.

Sequencing used immunoSEQ multiplex PCR; TCRdb keeps in-frame clones, though not all of them. The repertoire holds about 110,000 clones, around nine tenths seen once, with about 6.8% in the top ten. The source was peripheral blood, collected 28 days after the second AZD1222 dose. The sequence was collected from an adult who received the AZD1222 COVID-19 vaccine. The chain couples TRBV19 to TRBJ1-5; 7 bases align to TRBD1. Here the CDR3 DNA reads TGTGCCAGTAGTATAGGGACAGGAGGCAATCAGCCCCAGCATTTT. Its translation is CASSIGTGGNQPQHF. Looking up the rest from reference TRBV19 and TRBJ1-5 gives the full variable domain: DGGITQSPKYLFRKEGQNVTLSCEQNLNHDAMYWYRQDPGQGLRLIYYSQIVNDFQKGDIAEGYSVSREKKESFPLTVTSAQKNPTAFYLCASSIGTGGNQPQHFGDGTRLSIL.